This record looks at one T cell receptor (beta chain) sequence and its context. Its antigen has not been determined. Base qualities are not provided; no much larger clone lies one nucleotide away. Library generation was performed with the immunoSEQ multiplex PCR assay. For the multiplex PCR, a mixture combining 60 forward primers for TCR Vbeta segments and 13 reverse primers for TCR Jbeta segments was used. The CDR3 region of rearranged TCR beta genes was amplified from genomic DNA by a multiplex PCR assay. On the Illumina HiSeq System, the amplified TCR beta libraries were sequenced as 87-base-pair reads. In the source study's methods: A later analysis tallied 75 million to 95 million unique TCR beta chains across the 666 repertoires, and about 12 million of those chains were shared by two or more donors. Raw reads were error-corrected and collapsed into unique sequences by a nearest-neighbor algorithm in which closely related sequences were merged to remove PCR and sequencing errors. V, D and J gene segments were assigned by aligning CDR3 sequences to IMGT reference sequences. For a sequence to be retained, a match of at least six nucleotides was required to both a V gene segment and a J gene segment. A rearrangement was called productive if the CDR3 had no stop codons and remained in frame with V and J, and every other rearrangement was called non-productive. Following IMGT convention, CDR3 was defined as the stretch from the second conserved V-encoded cysteine to the conserved J-encoded phenylalanine. The earlier analysis of roughly 590 of the donors excluded sequences that lacked an unambiguous match to a single V gene segment. In an earlier analysis of some 590 of the donors, a V segment was called functional when productive rearrangements were above 56.7%, and segregating when the standard deviation between donors exceeded 5%. A statistical classification framework was built for diagnosing cytomegalovirus status from the catalog of TCR beta chain sequences. A later analysis assigned V and J genes by comparing TCR nucleotide sequences with IMGT/GENE-DB human TR gene sequences. A later analysis assigned CDR3 sequences and most-parsimonious VDJ recombination scenarios with the TCRdist pipeline. In a later analysis, every TCR beta chain was defined by the combination of its CDR3 amino acid sequence and its V-gene family, and reads without a unique V-gene family were dropped. In a later analysis, approximately 640 highly shared, low-generation-probability nucleotide sequences were removed to address suspected cross-contamination and a sequencing artifact. For each public chain, a later analysis derived a clonal expansion index from normalized ranks of inferred template counts within each repertoire. In a later analysis, generation probabilities were computed using a VDJ recombination model fitted to out-of-frame rearrangements, and the results were checked against IGoR. In a later analysis, hypergeometric tests were used to score TCR-TCR, TCR-HLA and TCR-CMV co-occurrence, with a repertoire-size bias correction applied to TCR pairs. False discovery rates were estimated in a later analysis by permuting HLA or CMV assignments 20 times. In a later analysis, co-occurring TCRs were grouped using DBSCAN, and TCRdist sequence similarity was added for clustering within HLA-allele-positive subsets. For co-occurrence clustering, repertoires with fewer than 30,000 or more than 120,000 public chains were excluded, along with four or five repertoires with anomalous nucleotide sharing. TCRdb provides this immuneACCESS table in a form limited to in-frame rearrangements. Some clones are lacking; in checked studies, under half of them reflect an unresolved V gene, and why the rest are absent is not known. The V and J calls and clone size are taken from that table; D and trimming were inferred from the DNA. This sample is represented by fewer than 90,000 clones; roughly 80% of them were singletons. Roughly 3.7% of the sample is taken by the ten largest.

The source of the sample is a study of cytomegalovirus exposure and HLA in healthy donors (dated by TCRdb to 2015 to 2018). For context, the study as a whole: An earlier analysis of 587 of the donors reported 276 Gb of sequence data and some 120 million unique TCR beta sequences from 190 million or so T cells. Rather than using new phenotypic data, the later analysis identified candidate immune exposures from TCR beta sequences and from how often those sequences occurred across donors. An earlier analysis of approximately 630 of the donors applied high-throughput TCR beta sequencing to assess whether each TCR beta V gene segment acted as functional or pseudogenic. Roughly five DR-DQ haplotypes were handled as single units for association and clustering, since linkage in the cohort was strong. High-throughput TCR immunosequencing, statistical association of individual TCRs with disease status, and machine learning were combined to predict cytomegalovirus infection status. Besides the first cohort of 666 subjects, a separate validation cohort made up of around 120 different subjects was used. The number of typed donors differed by locus: about 629-640 for A, B, C, DRB1 and DQB1; some 540 for DQA1; some 610 for DPA1; and roughly 470 for DPB1. In a later genetic analysis, genome-wide SNP genotypes for about three fifths of the roughly 670 donors were used, and that subset was treated as a discovery cohort. A later analysis re-analyzed previously published TCR beta repertoires from about 730 donors and added high-resolution HLA genotyping to study TCR occurrence patterns. Among the roughly 380 genotyped donors, around 81% belonged to the genetic ancestry cluster associated with self-reported Caucasian donors. The study was designed to test whether signatures of past pathogen exposure could be identified by cataloging public T cell receptors. HLA typing included class I and class II loci at four-digit resolution. Across 300 to 500 genotyped donors of the cohort, an average of about 200,000 unique TCR beta nucleotide sequences per donor were sequenced, and roughly 18% of those sequences were non-productive. All discovery cohort repertoires had been generated on a single sequencing platform. Donor age, sex, ethnicity and CMV serostatus were compiled alongside the repertoire data. The study used immunosequencing to profile the T cell repertoires of 666 subjects and linked those repertoires to cytomegalovirus serostatus. About 280 gigabases of sequencing data and around 88 million unique TCR sequences made up an early release that covered approximately 650 HLA-typed donors.

Broad study findings and their caveats: According to a later analysis, parvovirus B19, influenza, CMV and Epstein-Barr virus appeared linked to several top co-occurrence clusters. The classifier was reported to diagnose cytomegalovirus status with high specificity and sensitivity in both the original cohort and the validation cohort. Correlated functional status among segregating V segments might be attributable to linkage disequilibrium, but an unknown experimental factor could not be ruled out. In an earlier analysis of approximately 590 of the donors, most TCR beta V segments were observed in productive rearrangements about 90% or about 30% of the time, broadly matching IMGT annotations. A later analysis associated 15,000 to 20,000 TCR beta sequences with specific HLA alleles at a false discovery rate of 0.05. Immune exposure information for the cohort was limited to CMV serostatus. Assigning TCR associations to individual alleles was difficult when HLA alleles, especially DR and DQ, strongly co-occurred. While some public TCRs were present in many individuals, most TCR sequences turned up only very rarely across donors. In the study, approximately 160 TCR beta chains were listed as associated with cytomegalovirus. A further reported finding was that TCR beta sequences accurately predicted the HLA-A and HLA-B alleles for most subjects in the first cohort. Most CMV-associated TCR beta chains appeared to be HLA-restricted in a later analysis, and the HLA associations seemed to be driven largely by CMV exposure. According to a later genetic analysis, donors in an Asian-associated ancestry cluster had fewer N-insertions in productive TCRs than the roughly 660-donor mean. Sequencing depth was assumed to be roughly uniform across donors in the presence/absence analyses, though that assumption may not hold. Because HLA typing was missing for some donors at each locus, association tests included only the typed subset. The earlier analysis of 587 of the donors excluded some 15 rarely observed V segments, including chromosome 9 orphons, because counts were too low. Some IMGT-functional V segments, including TRBV6-2 and TRBV6-3, could not be told apart with the 87-base-pair reads, so those segments were excluded. V-gene and J-gene trimming of TCR beta chains was associated with a missense DCLRE1C variant in a later genetic analysis, and the association was replicated in an independent cohort. A later analysis found that HLA-associated TCR beta chains were more clonally expanded and had lower generation probabilities than equally common non-associated chains. The authors suggested that the approach could potentially be generalized to other disease states and immunological phenotypes. In a later analysis, the rate of TCR association differed among HLA loci, with DRB1 alleles having the most associated TCRs and HLA-C alleles having the fewest. Only TCR beta chains were sequenced in this cohort, and the absence of alpha or paired-chain data limited detectable features. A few of the identified cytomegalovirus-associated TCR beta chains were confirmed in vitro to be specific for cytomegalovirus antigens. A group of highly shared sequence variants was considered likely to be a technical artifact of the sequencing pipeline.

The cohort consisted of 650 to 700 healthy bone marrow donors. At the time of sampling, all cohort members were nominally healthy, though unrecorded immune exposures were likely present. The donor was CMV seronegative and belonged to the group of around 350 seronegative cohort members. A peripheral blood sample was provided by each donor, and peripheral blood mononuclear cells were used for TCR beta sequencing. Genomic DNA was extracted from the blood cell samples with the Qiagen DNeasy Blood Extraction Kit. The CDR3 measures 16 amino acids from cysteine to phenylalanine. The retained sequence is limited to the CDR3, 48 bases, with the frame set at the first base. For CDR1 and CDR2, the germline V gene lists MDHEN and SYDVKM. V is clipped by 3 bases and J by 5 bases, and the sequence between their germline boundaries is 20 bases long.

Material for sequencing was PBMCs. The origin of this receptor is a man in his thirties or forties in good health and CMV-seronegative. The rearrangement combines TRBV28 with TRBJ2-7; possibly the D gene is TRBD1, per 5 matching bases. The DNA reads as follows: TGTGCCAGCAGTTTTTTGGTGGGCAGGGTGGGGCACGAGCAGTACTTC. The resulting protein is CASSFLVGRVGHEQYF.